A single sample gave rise to the 27 T cell receptor beta chains below, sequenced in a study of T cells in Graves' hyperthyroidism and ophthalmopathy. Amplified TCR beta CDR3 regions derived from RNA transcripts. TCR CDR3 regions were first amplified by RT-PCR with HTBI primers. TCRdb reprocessed the multiplex PCR reads via MiXCR and lists one record per CDR3 protein. Of around 490,000 distinct CDR3 sequences listed, 15% to 20% are singletons. Material: blood. Every receptor here comes from a man in his forties with Graves' ophthalmopathy.

The sample holds many counts of this clonotype. CDR3 bases: TGTGCCACCAGTGATTCGGGGAACGGGAACACTGAAGCTTTCTTT. It translates to CATSDSGNGNTEAFF. The genes are TRBV24-1 and TRBJ1-1; no reliable D call. This CDR3 comprises 15 residues. Trimming removed 2 bases at V and 1 base at J, with 10 bases between. Per germline, CDR1 KGHDR and CDR2 SFDVKD.

The V gene is TRBV3-1, the J gene TRBJ1-6; perhaps TRBD1 as D (5 bases). CDR1 LGHDT and CDR2 YNNKEL come from the germline V gene (reference sequence). This CDR3 has 13 residues. The V and J ends lost 4 bases and 10 bases respectively, with 11 bases between them. This CDR3 is CASSRGDFSPLHF. The CDR3 nucleotides read TGTGCCAGCAGCCGGGGGGATTTCTCACCCCTCCACTTT.

Comment on this clonotype: The conserved final phenylalanine or tryptophan is absent from the CDR3, which likely points to a read error. This chain uses TRBV11-2 with TRBJ2-3; 10 bases are shared with TRBD2. This CDR3 spans 17 amino acids. The V segment lost 0 bases and the J segment 2 bases; nucleotides outside the gene matches: 5. Germline V CDR1 and CDR2: SGHAT, FQNNGV. DNA of the CDR3: TGTGCCAGCAGCTTAGATATAGCGGGGGGCTTCACAGATACGCAGTATCTT. This encodes CASSLDIAGGFTDTQYL.

In nucleotides, the CDR3 is TGTGCCAGCAGCCCATACAGAGAGACCCAGTACTTC. Residues: CASSPYRETQYF. This chain joins TRBV7-2 and TRBJ2-5; D is unclear. V was trimmed by 5 bases and J by 4 bases, leaving 8 bases between them. Looked up from germline, CDR1 is SGHTA and CDR2 is FQGNSA. The CDR3 contains 12 residues.

This chain links TRBV12-3 or TRBV12-4 with TRBJ1-6, with D unresolved. This CDR3 comprises 14 residues. The V end was cut by 4 bases, the J end by 7 bases, with 11 bases between. Written as DNA, the CDR3 is TGTGCCAGCAGTTATTCCGGCCCCAATTCACCCCTCCACTTT. Its translation: CASSYSGPNSPLHF.

This clonotype was seen many times. The CDR3 region has the DNA TGTGCCAGCAGTACGAACGGGGGGGACAATCAGCCCCAGCATTTT. Translated, it gives CASSTNGGDNQPQHF. This rearrangement joins TRBV12-3 or TRBV12-4 to TRBJ1-5, with D possibly TRBD1 on 5 matching bases. CDR3 length: 15 amino acids. Trimming removed 5 bases from V and 3 bases from J, with 14 bases in between.

This clonotype appeared a few times. This rearrangement joins TRBV24-1 to TRBJ2-1; TRBD1 is a possible D gene (5 bases). Trimming removed 4 bases at V and 6 bases at J, with 12 bases between. CDR1 and CDR2 (germline): KGHDR, SFDVKD. The CDR3 covers 14 residues. The CDR3 loop is CATSDRQLSNEQFF. The CDR3 nucleotides are TGTGCCACCAGTGACAGACAGCTTTCCAATGAGCAGTTCTTC.

V usage is TRBV14 and J usage is TRBJ2-5; 7 bases align to TRBD1. Germline V lookup: CDR1 SGHDN, CDR2 FVKESK. J lost 3 bases, V lost 4 bases, and 8 bases had no gene match. The CDR3 consists of 15 residues. The CDR3 region has the DNA TGTGCCAGCAGCCGCACCGGGACAGCTGAAGAGACCCAGTACTTC. This codes for CASSRTGTAEETQYF.

This clonotype was seen only a few times. The chain employs TRBV28 and TRBJ2-5; D not certain. CDR1 is MDHEN, CDR2 SYDVKM, per germline. The CDR3 contains 13 residues. V gave up 6 bases and J gave up 5 bases, with 13 bases separating them. For the CDR3, the DNA is TGTGCCAGCAGGTCGGGCCAAGGGGAGACCCAGTACTTC. It translates to CASRSGQGETQYF.

This sequence joins TRBV2 and TRBJ2-1, with a possible D match to TRBD1 (6 bases). Germline CDR1 and CDR2: SNHLY and FYNNEI. The CDR3 spans 14 residues. V gave up 6 bases and J gave up 1 base, with 10 bases separating them. The CDR3 DNA follows: TGTGCCAGCAGCACAGGGAGATCCTACAATGAGCAGTTCTTC. Protein: CASSTGRSYNEQFF. Full variable domain (missing parts from reference TRBV2 and TRBJ2-1): EPEVTQTPSHQVTQMGQEVILRCVPISNHLYFYWYRQILGQKVEFLVSFYNNEISEKSEIFDDQFSVERPDGSNFTLKIRSTKLEDSAMYFCASSTGRSYNEQFFGPGTRLTVL.

This clonotype was found many times. The chain recombines TRBV11-2 with TRBJ2-5, with TRBD2 identical over 8 bases. There are 16 residues in the CDR3. Per germline, CDR1 SGHAT and CDR2 FQNNGV. V was clipped by 4 bases and J by 0 bases; unmatched bases: 7. As DNA, the CDR3 is TGTGCCAGCAGCTCCGGTGGTAGCGGGGACCAAGAGACCCAGTACTTC. It specifies CASSSGGSGDQETQYF.

The J gene is TRBJ2-3, the V gene TRBV29-1, with TRBD2 matching 7 bases. V lost 4 bases, J lost 2 bases, and 6 bases stayed unmatched. This CDR3 contains 14 residues. The germline V gene has CDR1 SQVTM and CDR2 ANQGSEA. CDR3 coding DNA: TGCAGCGTTGCAGCGGGGCCCCACACAGATACGCAGTATTTT. This translates into CSVAAGPHTDTQYF.

This clonotype was observed a handful of times. The chain couples TRBV30 to TRBJ1-3; D gene uncertain. CDR1 GTSNPN and CDR2 SVGIG come from the germline V gene (reference sequence). The length of the CDR3 is 13 residues. Deletions cut 3 bases from V and 0 bases from J, with 6 bases between. CDR3 sequence (DNA): TGTGCCTGGAGACAGCACTCTGGAAACACCATATATTTT. It specifies CAWRQHSGNTIYF.

There are many counts of this clonotype. The genes are TRBV2 and TRBJ2-1; 11 positions match TRBD2. Germline lookup yields CDR1 SNHLY and CDR2 FYNNEI. Trimming at V came to 2 bases and at J to 8 bases, leaving 5 bases not matched to a gene. This CDR3 comprises 15 residues. CDR3 nucleotide sequence: TGTGCCAGCAGTGAAACTAGCGGGAGTATCGATGAGCAGTTCTTC. This gives the protein CASSETSGSIDEQFF.

This clonotype has just a few counts. V and J are TRBV6-2 or TRBV6-3 and TRBJ2-2, with D possibly matching TRBD1 (5 bases). V lost 6 bases and J lost 0, with 17 bases in between. The CDR3 totals 17 residues. Germline lookup yields CDR1 MNHEY and CDR2 SVGEGT. The CDR3 DNA reads as TGTGCCAGCAGGCGGACACGGACGATCGCGAACACCGGGGAGCTGTTTTTT. It translates to CASRRTRTIANTGELFF.

The sample holds one count of this clonotype. This may come from a read error, since a much larger clone is one base off. Without the conserved terminal phenylalanine or tryptophan, this CDR3 likely stems from a read error. The chain uses TRBV27 and TRBJ1-1; D might be TRBD1 (5 bases). Germline assignment: CDR1 MNHEY and CDR2 SMNVEV (reference sequence). The CDR3 spans 14 residues. Trimming stripped 8 bases from V and 5 bases from J, with 18 bases between. The CDR3 bases are TGTGCCAGCGGCCGTAGGGGAGCTAGGACTGAAGCTTTCTCT. Its protein product is CASGRRGARTEAFS.

This clonotype was seen ten or more times. The rearrangement uses TRBV9 and TRBJ2-3, with 9 bases aligning to TRBD2. The CDR3 covers 14 residues. In germline, CDR1 is SGDLS, CDR2 YYNGEE. V was clipped by 4 bases and J by 9 bases; unmatched bases: 9. CDR3 residues: CASSPRIAGDTQYF. The CDR3 bases are TGTGCCAGCAGCCCTAGGATAGCGGGGGACACGCAGTATTTT.

The chain combines TRBV20-1 with TRBJ2-5; a weak D match, TRBD2 (6 bases). This CDR3 contains 12 residues. Looked up from germline, CDR1 is DFQATT and CDR2 is SNEGSKA (reference sequence). V was shortened by 5 bases and J by 8 bases, with 15 bases between the two germline ends. The CDR3 spells CSALLAQGTQYF. In DNA, the CDR3 is TGCAGTGCTCTACTAGCCCAAGGTACCCAGTACTTC.

V gene TRBV2 combines with J gene TRBJ2-1; TRBD2 matches at 13 bases. Per germline, CDR1 SNHLY and CDR2 FYNNEI. The V gene end was trimmed by 7 bases and the J gene end by 5 bases; junction bases not matched to a gene: 17. The CDR3 runs 19 residues. CDR3 residues: CASNGLAGVRGAGDNEQFF. The CDR3 DNA reads as TGTGCCAGCAACGGACTAGCGGGAGTTCGGGGCGCAGGGGACAATGAGCAGTTCTTC.

This clonotype was detected a few times. The rearrangement joins TRBV7-3 to TRBJ1-2; unclear D gene. The CDR3 extends over 14 amino acids. The germline V gene has CDR1 SGHTA and CDR2 FQGTGA. The V gene lost 6 bases and the J gene lost 0 bases, with 11 bases spanning the gap. CDR3 protein: CASRLHLTNYGYTF. The CDR3 DNA sequence: TGTGCCAGCAGACTTCACCTGACTAACTATGGCTACACCTTC.

With respect to this clonotype: This CDR3 fails to terminate in the conserved phenylalanine or tryptophan, so it likely reflects a read error. The chain combines TRBV28 with TRBJ2-3, with D tentatively TRBD2 (5 bases). V gave up 5 bases and J gave up 0 bases, with 9 bases separating them. The CDR3 covers 14 residues. Germline V gene data show CDR1 as MDHEN and CDR2 as SYDVKM. The chain's CDR3 is CASSPVASTDTQYV. The DNA of the CDR3 is TGTGCCAGCAGTCCCGTAGCGAGCACAGATACGCAGTATGTT.

V gene TRBV7-6 combines with J gene TRBJ1-5; 8 bases fit TRBD1. Germline trimming cut 1 base from V and 6 bases from J; bases unmatched to any gene: 8. CDR1 is SGHVS and CDR2 is FNYEAQ in the germline V gene. The CDR3 has 16 amino acids. CDR3 amino acids: CASSLGTGKAAQPQHF. CDR3 nucleotides: TGTGCCAGCAGCTTAGGGACAGGGAAAGCGGCTCAGCCCCAGCATTTT.

This chain joins TRBV28 and TRBJ2-7, with 11 bases that match TRBD1. From germline, CDR1 is MDHEN and CDR2 SYDVKM. V gave up 6 bases and J gave up 4 bases; unmatched junction bases: 8. The CDR3 has 15 amino acids. DNA of the CDR3: TGTGCCAGCAGACCGGAGGGACAGGGGGATTACGAGCAGTACTTC. Translation gives CASRPEGQGDYEQYF.

The CDR3 bases are TGTGCCAGCAGCTTTCCGTTGGCGGGAGGGGAATTCTACGAGCAGTACTTC. The encoded protein is CASSFPLAGGEFYEQYF. The gene calls are TRBV7-8 and TRBJ2-7, with 9 bases that match TRBD2. V trimming: 3 bases; J trimming: 3 bases; junction bases outside the gene matches: 12. CDR1 is SGHVS, CDR2 FQNEAQ, per germline. This CDR3 is 17 amino acids long.

This clonotype occurred a few times. V is TRBV14 and J is TRBJ2-5, with 7 bases that match TRBD2. The CDR3 runs to 14 residues. J lost 7 bases, V lost 3 bases, and 8 bases had no gene match. The germline CDR1 and CDR2 sequences are SGHDN and FVKESK. The CDR3: CASSQGGTPGTQYF. The CDR3 DNA reads as TGTGCCAGCAGCCAGGGAGGGACTCCGGGGACCCAGTACTTC.

The table lists this clonotype with many counts. The chain links TRBV28 to TRBJ2-3; 9 nucleotides line up with TRBD2. The germline CDR1 and CDR2 sequences are MDHEN and SYDVKM. This CDR3 comprises 14 residues. V lost 6 bases to trimming and J lost 4 bases; unmatched junction nucleotides: 5. CDR3 region: CASSPSGRPDTQYF. The CDR3 region has the DNA TGTGCCAGCAGCCCAAGCGGGAGGCCAGATACGCAGTATTTT.

This clonotype was seen ten or more times. In DNA, the CDR3 is TGTGCCAGCAGCTCACTAACCTCAGAGACCCAGTACTTC. Residues: CASSSLTSETQYF. This sequence joins TRBV7-9 and TRBJ2-5; D remains unclear. Germline lookup yields CDR1 SEHNR and CDR2 FQNEAQ (reference sequence). V was trimmed by 4 bases and J by 4 bases, leaving 10 bases between them. The CDR3 has 13 residues.